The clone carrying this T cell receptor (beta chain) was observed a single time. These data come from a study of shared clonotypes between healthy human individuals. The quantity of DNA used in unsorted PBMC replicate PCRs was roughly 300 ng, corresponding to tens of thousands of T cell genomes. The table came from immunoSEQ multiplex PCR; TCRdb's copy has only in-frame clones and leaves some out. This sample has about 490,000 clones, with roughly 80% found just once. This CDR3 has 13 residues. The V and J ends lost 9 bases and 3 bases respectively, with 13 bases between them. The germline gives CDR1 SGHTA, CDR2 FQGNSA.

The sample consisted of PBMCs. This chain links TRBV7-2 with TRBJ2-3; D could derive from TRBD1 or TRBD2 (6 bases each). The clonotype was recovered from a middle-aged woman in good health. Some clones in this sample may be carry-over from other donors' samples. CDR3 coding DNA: TGTGCCAGTCTACTAGGGGGGACAGATACGCAGTATTTT. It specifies CASLLGGTDTQYF.